The clone carrying this T cell receptor (beta chain) has more than one count but fewer than ten. Its target is unknown. There are 11 residues in the CDR3. Germline V gene lookup returns CDR1 SQVTM and CDR2 ANQGSEA. V lost 2 bases and J lost 5, with 6 bases in between. The sample is drawn from a study of regulatory T cells in long-lasting Graves disease. Study conclusions and caveats: When disease was persistent, TRBV28, TRBJ1-2 and TRBJ2-5 were the favored segments.

Building the TCR beta libraries relied on iRepertoire HTBI primers, and CDR3 regions underwent Arm-PCR. TCRdb passed the multiplex PCR reads through MiXCR, listing each CDR3 protein once. Of 400,000 to 550,000 distinct CDR3 sequences in the sample, roughly 15% were seen once. Time point in this sample: newly diagnosed GD, antithyroid drugs for less than 3 months. PBMCs were the source of the RNA used for TCR sequencing. In this cohort, patients came from an endocrinology department located in Xi'an, China. Another study also made use of these data, one on T cells in Graves' hyperthyroidism and ophthalmopathy.

This sequence originates from a woman aged 30 to 39 with Graves disease. The source was peripheral blood mononuclear cells (PBMCs), collected at new diagnosis, from a patient treated with antithyroid drugs. The gene calls are TRBV29-1 and TRBJ1-2; D ambiguous. The CDR3 is CSVEQTYGYTF. The DNA of the CDR3 is TGCAGCGTTGAACAGACTTATGGCTACACCTTC.